Listed below are T cell receptor beta chains from one sample, sequenced in a study of post-analysis software for immune sequencing data. TCRdb independently ran MiXCR on the PCR reads; one entry per CDR3 protein. The table lists more than 500,000 distinct CDR3 sequences, 30% to 40% of them singletons. Material for sequencing was blood. All receptors derive from a girl aged 2-17 years with multiple sclerosis. CDR3s include the opening cysteine and the closing phenylalanine or tryptophan. Each record gives: clone size, V gene, J gene, D gene, CDR3 protein, CDR3 DNA. A D gene is named only where the DNA matches it firmly. The size of a clone is reported for some rows only, either as once, few or many, or as a class for expanded clones.

clone_size: few
v_call: TRBV6-1
j_call: TRBJ2-5
d_call: TRBD1
cdr3_aa: CASISGQGQETQYF
cdr3_nt: TGTGCCAGCATTTCGGGACAGGGGCAAGAGACCCAGTACTTC

clone_size: few
v_call: TRBV11-2
j_call: TRBJ1-1
d_call: NA
cdr3_aa: CASSSTVRVAEAFF
cdr3_nt: TGTGCCAGCAGCTCAACAGTCCGGGTCGCTGAAGCTTTCTTT

clone_size: NA
v_call: TRBV15
j_call: TRBJ1-2
d_call: NA
cdr3_aa: CATSRESSGDYGYTF
cdr3_nt: TGTGCCACCAGCAGAGAAAGCAGCGGCGACTATGGCTACACCTTC

clone_size: NA
v_call: TRBV10-3
j_call: TRBJ1-2
d_call: TRBD1
cdr3_aa: CAISEEDRVAKGYTF
cdr3_nt: TGTGCCATCAGTGAAGAGGACAGGGTCGCAAAGGGCTACACCTTC

clone_size: NA
v_call: TRBV5-5
j_call: TRBJ2-7
d_call: TRBD1
cdr3_aa: CASSSSRTGFSYEQYF
cdr3_nt: TGTGCCAGCAGTTCATCTAGGACAGGCTTCTCCTACGAGCAGTACTTC

clone_size: few
v_call: TRBV20-1
j_call: TRBJ2-4
d_call: TRBD2
cdr3_aa: CSAKIAGGKNIQYF
cdr3_nt: TGCAGTGCCAAAATAGCGGGGGGGAAAAACATTCAGTACTTC

clone_size: NA
v_call: TRBV5-1
j_call: TRBJ2-1
d_call: NA
cdr3_aa: CASSLDRVGEQFF
cdr3_nt: TGCGCCAGCAGCTTGGACAGGGTAGGTGAGCAGTTCTTC

clone_size: few
v_call: TRBV3-1
j_call: TRBJ2-3
d_call: TRBD1
cdr3_aa: CASSRDSDTQYF
cdr3_nt: TGTGCCAGCAGTAGGGACAGCGATACGCAGTATTTT

clone_size: few
v_call: TRBV6-1
j_call: TRBJ1-5
d_call: NA
cdr3_aa: CASSEVVGGYNQPQHF
cdr3_nt: TGTGCCAGCAGTGAAGTGGTTGGGGGTTACAATCAGCCCCAGCATTTT

clone_size: few
v_call: TRBV4-2
j_call: TRBJ2-3
d_call: NA
cdr3_aa: CASSQDHPGFSTDTQYF
cdr3_nt: TGTGCCAGCAGCCAAGATCATCCAGGGTTTAGCACAGATACGCAGTATTTT

clone_size: NA
v_call: TRBV20-1
j_call: TRBJ1-4
d_call: NA
cdr3_aa: CSARRPDNEKLFF
cdr3_nt: TGCAGTGCTAGAAGACCCGACAATGAAAAACTGTTTTTT

clone_size: NA
v_call: TRBV6-2/TRBV6-3
j_call: TRBJ2-5
d_call: TRBD2
cdr3_aa: CASSSGLGEETQYF
cdr3_nt: TGTGCCAGCAGTTCGGGACTAGGAGAAGAGACCCAGTACTTC

clone_size: NA
v_call: TRBV12-3/TRBV12-4
j_call: TRBJ2-3
d_call: TRBD2
cdr3_aa: CASSPKELATQYF
cdr3_nt: TGTGCCAGCAGTCCGAAGGAACTAGCGACGCAGTATTTT

clone_size: few
v_call: TRBV5-6
j_call: TRBJ2-3
d_call: TRBD1
cdr3_aa: CASSSYRGGTDTQYF
cdr3_nt: TGTGCCAGCAGCTCATACAGGGGAGGCACAGATACGCAGTATTTT

clone_size: NA
v_call: TRBV29-1
j_call: TRBJ2-7
d_call: TRBD1
cdr3_aa: CSGGDRTTYEQYF
cdr3_nt: TGCAGCGGGGGGGACAGGACTACCTACGAGCAGTACTTC

clone_size: NA
v_call: TRBV4-1
j_call: TRBJ1-1
d_call: NA
cdr3_aa: CASSQSGLAFF
cdr3_nt: TGCGCCAGCAGCCAAAGTGGTTTAGCTTTCTTT

clone_size: few
v_call: TRBV7-2
j_call: TRBJ1-1
d_call: TRBD1
cdr3_aa: CASSPEDRGRPTEAFF
cdr3_nt: TGTGCCAGCAGCCCCGAGGACAGGGGGCGGCCCACTGAAGCTTTCTTT